This TCR beta chain was sequenced during a study of shared clonotypes between healthy human individuals. Naive-designated CD8 cells lacked CD45RO, were positively enriched for CCR7, and omitted terminally differentiated effector memory CD45RA+ cells. The data were produced by immunoSEQ multiplex PCR, yet TCRdb's version contains in-frame clones alone and is incomplete. The sample consists of more than 550,000 clones, about 90% of them appearing once. Germline CDR1 SGHDN, CDR2 FVKESK. This CDR3 comprises 14 residues. The V and J ends lost 0 bases and 6 bases respectively, with 12 bases between them. The V call is TRBV14, the J call TRBJ2-7; possible D gene TRBD2, 7 bases. The TCR was taken from a man under 40 in good health. Sequenced sample: naive CD8+ T cells sorted from blood. This CDR3 is CASSQDAGALEQYF. CDR3 coding DNA: TGTGCCAGCAGCCAAGATGCGGGGGCCCTCGAGCAGTACTTC.